Included here is one T cell receptor beta chain sequence, with context. Its antigen is as yet unknown. The time point was: week 5, during vaccination. A 20-mer mutant IDH1 peptide at 300 ug was injected subcutaneously with topical imiquimod. The repertoire was sequenced with immunoSEQ multiplex PCR; TCRdb's copy has only in-frame clones and lacks some. This table has about 40,000 clones, about nine tenths appearing once. CDR3 size: 17 residues. V lost 7 bases and J lost 4; bases outside the gene matches: 16. Germline values: CDR1 SGHRS, CDR2 YFSETQ. This sample was taken from a study of a mutant IDH1 vaccine in newly diagnosed glioma.

The chain employs TRBV5-1 and TRBJ2-3, with 9 nucleotides matching TRBD2. The receptor was isolated from a middle-aged man with glioma. The source material was PBMCs, sampled from a glioma patient whose treatment included an IDH1 peptide vaccine. In nucleotides, the CDR3 is TGCGCCAGCGGGATCACTTCTGCGGGGGGGCGCTCAGATACGCAGTATTTT. Amino acids: CASGITSAGGRSDTQYF.